Given below is one T cell receptor (beta chain) in context. This clone appeared a single time. Its antigen is still unknown. No quality values exist for individual bases; no much larger clone is one base distant. These data originate in a study of blood T cell repertoires in COVID-19 (dated by TCRdb to about 2020). For the wider study: The collaborator samples originated in the United States, Italy and Spain and spanned the acute and convalescent phases of COVID-19. The material from the prospective study consisted of cDNA or gDNA derived from T cells, B-cell-depleted T cells, or PBMCs. The dataset comprised deeply sampled blood TCRbeta repertoires from subjects exposed to, actively infected with, or recovered from COVID-19. Where HLA class I and class II types were available, the types were taken from metadata supplied by the sample provider, not from assay-based typing. The samples were drawn from two sources: the first 160 participants of the ongoing ImmuneRACE study, and 950 to 1,500 subjects contributed by 6 global collaborators. The sample metadata nearly always contained a de-identified subject ID, COVID-19 status, age in years and sex. The repertoires were released in a freely available public database intended as a resource for research on the immune response to SARS-CoV-2. Here is what the overall study found, with its caveats: Clinical and demographic metadata were provided uncurated, with the amount varying by source and participant.

Whole blood was collected in K2EDTA tubes by collaborating institutions according to the institutions' own protocols. For TCRbeta analysis, collaborators shipped samples in one of three forms: frozen whole blood, isolated PBMCs, or DNA extracted from either of those sample types. TCRbeta CDR3 regions were amplified from genomic DNA using the immunoSEQ Assay, a bias-controlled multiplex PCR. As for how the authors treated the data: Within the assay, amplification of reference gene primers was used to estimate how many nucleated cells each sample contained. To quantify the absolute abundance of each unique TCRbeta CDR3 rearrangement, sequence reads were collapsed and filtered. Productive Simpson clonality was computed per sample as the square root of Simpson's diversity index over productive rearrangements. TCRdb carries this immuneACCESS record with in-frame sequences only. Its versions omit some clonotypes, under half of them owing to an unresolved V gene in the studies checked, with the rest unexplained. That table furnishes V, J and clone size, whereas the DNA furnished D and trimming. The sample yields some 180,000 clones; 89% were counted once. Approximately 6.7% of the sample belongs to the ten largest clones.

Taken from cysteine to phenylalanine, the CDR3 has 16 residues. Here the CDR3 DNA is all that survives: 48 bases in frame from base 1. CDR1 and CDR2 (SGHNT, YENEEA) derive from the germline V gene. V was cut back by 1 base and J by 5 bases, leaving a gap of 18 bases between them. Sequences were obtained from peripheral blood. The V and J genes are TRBV11-3 and TRBJ2-7, and possibly TRBD1, on 6 matching bases. The TCR sequence derives from a middle-aged man with acute or convalescent COVID-19. The nucleotides are TGTGCCAGCAGCTTAGCCCCAGGGCAGGGGTTCAACGAGCAGTACTTC. Translated, this is CASSLAPGQGFNEQYF.